The next 32 T cell receptor beta chains were all read from a single sample in a study of breast tumors, draining lymph nodes, adjacent tissues. TCRdb re-derived calls from the multiplex PCR reads in MiXCR, one entry per CDR3 protein. The sample shows 70,000 to 85,000 distinct CDR3 sequences, approximately 19% of them seen only once. Breast cancer patients provided tissue from their axillary draining lymph nodes. The sequenced sample consisted of axillary lymph node tissue. The receptors originated from a female donor with breast cancer. Some clones in this sample may be carry-over from other donors' samples.

At least ten counts were recorded for this clonotype. The rearrangement links TRBV19 to TRBJ1-5, with TRBD1 identical over 7 bases. J gave up 0 bases and V 4 bases, and 9 bases lay outside the gene matches. CDR3 length: 17 residues. Germline V CDR1 and CDR2: LNHDA, SQIVND (reference sequence). CDR3 residues: CASSTPPTGPSNQPQHF. CDR3 DNA: TGTGCCAGTAGTACCCCGCCGACAGGGCCTAGCAATCAGCCCCAGCATTTT.

This clonotype was found many times. This chain links TRBV5-4 with TRBJ1-4; D is possibly TRBD1 (6 bases). The CDR3 spans 14 residues. Germline V lookup: CDR1 SGHNT, CDR2 YYREEE (reference sequence). V dropped 4 bases and J dropped 4 bases, with 11 bases sitting between them. In nucleotides, the CDR3 is TGTGCCAGCAGCAAAGGGGGGTATAATGAAAAACTGTTTTTT. Translation gives CASSKGGYNEKLFF.

The chain links TRBV25-1 to TRBJ2-4; unclear D gene. Germline lookup yields CDR1 MGHDK and CDR2 SYGVNS. Trimming removed 2 bases at V and 8 bases at J, with 10 bases between. The CDR3 is 13 residues long. DNA for the CDR3: TGTGCCAGCAGTGAACCCAGTCTAGACATTCAGTACTTC. Protein sequence: CASSEPSLDIQYF. Full variable domain (missing parts from reference TRBV25-1 and TRBJ2-4): EADIYQTPRYLVIGTGKKITLECSQTMGHDKMYWYQQDPGMELHLIHYSYGVNSTEKGDLSSESTVSRIRTEHFPLTLESARPSHTSQYLCASSEPSLDIQYFGAGTRLSVL.

This clonotype was observed at least ten times. This chain connects TRBV3-1 to TRBJ2-7, with D unresolved. Trimming took off 3 bases at V and 5 bases at J, with 5 bases between the two ends. Germline lookup yields CDR1 LGHDT and CDR2 YNNKEL (reference sequence). The CDR3 is 11 amino acids. The CDR3 protein is CASSHYHEQYF. The CDR3 DNA reads as TGTGCCAGCAGCCACTACCACGAGCAGTACTTC.

With respect to this clonotype: This clone may be a read error of a much larger clone one base away. This chain connects TRBV6-2 or TRBV6-3 to TRBJ1-2; 12 bases align to TRBD1. This CDR3 is 16 amino acids long. Germline-derived CDR1 and CDR2 are MNHEY and SVGEGT. CDR3 sequence (DNA): TGTGCCAGCAGCCAACAGGGACAGGGGGCGATGAGGGGCTGCACCTTC. As protein: CASSQQGQGAMRGCTF.

The chain recombines TRBV6-2 or TRBV6-3 with TRBJ1-4, with 8 bases matching TRBD1. The V and J ends lost 8 bases and 3 bases, in that order; junction bases with no gene match: 5. There are 14 residues in the CDR3. Per germline, CDR1 MNHEY and CDR2 SVGEGT. The CDR3 region is CASGRTGSNEKLFF. The CDR3 DNA is TGTGCCAGCGGAAGGACAGGGTCTAATGAAAAACTGTTTTTT.

This clonotype came up many times. V usage is TRBV7-9 and J usage is TRBJ2-1; D may be TRBD1 or TRBD2 (5 bases each). Trimming shortened V by 5 bases and J by 4 bases, and 15 bases separated the two germline ends. This CDR3 contains 15 residues. Germline assignment: CDR1 SEHNR and CDR2 FQNEAQ (reference sequence). The CDR3 DNA reads TGTGCCAGCAGCCCCGACAGCGGTTATTACAATGAGCAGTTCTTC. Protein sequence: CASSPDSGYYNEQFF.

This clonotype has more than one count but fewer than ten. Being one base from a much bigger clone, this may be a read error. The chain has TRBV6-5 and TRBJ2-7; TRBD2 matches 7 bases. CDR3 length: 15 amino acids. From germline, CDR1 is MNHEY and CDR2 SVGAGI. The CDR3 sequence is CASSYSPGGAYEQCF. The CDR3 DNA follows: TGTGCCAGCAGTTACTCTCCGGGGGGAGCCTACGAGCAGTGCTTC.

This clonotype showed up just once. A read error may be the cause here, since a much bigger clone is one base away. V usage is TRBV4-1 and J usage is TRBJ2-5; 8 bases align to TRBD2. Looked up from germline, CDR1 is MGHRA and CDR2 is YSYEKL. The CDR3 has 15 amino acids. The CDR3 loop reads CASSQGASGSETQCF. Here the CDR3 DNA reads TGCGCCAGCAGCCAAGGGGCTAGCGGGTCAGAGACCCAGTGCTTC.

This clonotype was seen at least ten times. The V call is TRBV2, the J call TRBJ2-7, with D maybe TRBD2 (5 bases). The CDR3 runs 14 residues. Germline CDR1 SNHLY, CDR2 FYNNEI. Trimming stripped 0 bases from V and 7 bases from J, with 13 bases between. The DNA for the CDR3 is TGTGCCAGCAGTGAAGCCCAACGGGGTGGGGAGCAGTACTTC. Protein product: CASSEAQRGGEQYF. Full variable domain (missing parts from reference TRBV2 and TRBJ2-7): EPEVTQTPSHQVTQMGQEVILRCVPISNHLYFYWYRQILGQKVEFLVSFYNNEISEKSEIFDDQFSVERPDGSNFTLKIRSTKLEDSAMYFCASSEAQRGGEQYFGPGTRLTVT.

This clonotype was seen repeatedly, ten times or more. V and J are TRBV20-1 and TRBJ2-3; 9 bases are shared with TRBD2. V was clipped by 5 bases and J by 4 bases; unmatched bases: 7. This CDR3 region has 14 residues. Germline V lookup: CDR1 DFQATT, CDR2 SNEGSKA (reference sequence). For the CDR3, the DNA is TGCAGTGCTGAGAGGGGACTAGCTGCAGATACGCAGTATTTT. This translates into CSAERGLAADTQYF.

This clonotype showed up many times. The CDR3: CATSQSGGGADTQYF. The CDR3 bases are TGTGCCACCAGTCAGTCGGGAGGGGGGGCAGATACGCAGTATTTT. The chain uses TRBV24-1 and TRBJ2-3, with 8 positions matching TRBD2. This CDR3 spans 15 amino acids. Trimming took 6 bases from V and 4 from J; bases not matched to a gene: 8. CDR1 KGHDR and CDR2 SFDVKD come from the germline V gene.

In its sample, this clonotype was seen many times. The chain has TRBV20-1 and TRBJ2-7, with D possibly TRBD1 on 5 matching bases. CDR1 and CDR2 (germline): DFQATT, SNEGSKA (reference sequence). Trimming stripped 7 bases from V and 2 bases from J, with 9 bases between. The CDR3 totals 11 residues. The DNA of the CDR3 is TGCAGTGTAGGGGCGCCCTACGAGCAGTACTTC. Its protein product is CSVGAPYEQYF.

Note on this clonotype: A clone one base away is much larger, so this may be a read error. The rearrangement links TRBV6-2 or TRBV6-3 to TRBJ2-7, with unresolved D. The CDR3 is 12 amino acids. Looked up from germline, CDR1 is MNHEY and CDR2 is SVGEGT. V lost 0 bases to trimming and J lost 6 bases, with 6 bases between them. The DNA for the CDR3 is TGTGCCAGCAGTTACTCGATGACCGAGCAGTACTTC. It yields the protein CASSYSMTEQYF.

This rearrangement joins TRBV28 to TRBJ2-3; no clear D gene. The CDR3 extends over 14 amino acids. The germline CDR1 and CDR2 sequences are MDHEN and SYDVKM. V shed 5 bases and J shed 8 bases, with 17 bases lying between them. This CDR3 reads CASSERVEWGTQYF. Here the CDR3 DNA reads TGTGCCAGCAGTGAAAGGGTCGAGTGGGGTACGCAGTATTTT.

This clonotype was recorded at least ten times. The chain has TRBV7-9 and TRBJ2-6; 8 bases fit TRBD1. Germline assignment: CDR1 SEHNR and CDR2 FQNEAQ (reference sequence). The CDR3 loop spans 18 amino acids. V was clipped by 6 bases and J by 0 bases; unmatched bases: 10. CDR3 sequence: CASSHRDRFDSGANVLTF. CDR3 DNA sequence: TGTGCCAGCAGTCACCGGGACAGGTTCGACTCTGGGGCCAACGTCCTGACTTTC.

V is TRBV6-1 and J is TRBJ1-5, with 7 positions matching TRBD1. In germline, CDR1 is MNHNS, CDR2 SASEGT. CDR3 length: 13 amino acids. V dropped 3 bases and J dropped 9; count of bases not matched to a gene: 5. The CDR3 is CASSEHRGRPQHF. The CDR3, as DNA: TGTGCCAGCAGTGAGCACAGGGGTCGGCCCCAGCATTTT.

This clonotype was seen at least ten times. This sequence joins TRBV7-3 and TRBJ2-3; tentatively, D is TRBD1 (5 bases). Germline loops: CDR1 SGHTA, CDR2 FQGTGA. The CDR3 is made up of 15 amino acids. V was clipped by 3 bases and J by 3 bases, with 13 bases between them. The CDR3 here is CASSLDPGSTDTQYF. The CDR3 DNA follows: TGTGCCAGCAGCTTGGACCCAGGGTCAACAGATACGCAGTATTTT.

This clonotype was seen ten or more times. The chain has TRBV25-1 and TRBJ2-1; 8 nucleotides match TRBD2. In germline, CDR1 is MGHDK, CDR2 SYGVNS. This CDR3 is built from 13 residues. Losses at the gene ends were 1 base for V and 16 bases for J; bases not matched to a gene: 9. Here the CDR3 reads CASSESGVAGRFF. The DNA for the CDR3 is TGTGCCAGCAGTGAATCTGGGGTAGCGGGACGTTTCTTC.

In its sample, this clonotype was seen a few times. The chain uses TRBV30 and TRBJ2-1; D not resolved. V lost 5 bases and J 0 bases, leaving 11 bases between the germline ends. CDR3 size: 14 residues. The germline CDR1 and CDR2 sequences are GTSNPN and SVGIG (reference sequence). The CDR3 sequence: CAWGSVSSYNEQFF. Here the CDR3 DNA reads TGTGCCTGGGGTTCCGTTAGCTCCTACAATGAGCAGTTCTTC.

This clonotype was seen many times. The chain couples TRBV20-1 to TRBJ2-1; 9 nucleotides align to TRBD2. The CDR3 is 16 residues long. The V and J ends lost 4 bases and 2 bases, in that order; junction bases with no gene match: 9. Germline V gene sequence: CDR1 DFQATT, CDR2 SNEGSKA (reference sequence). The DNA of the CDR3 is TGCAGTGCTAAGAACAGGGAGCGGGGGGCCTACAATGAGCAGTTCTTC. Residues: CSAKNRERGAYNEQFF.

This clonotype was detected ten times or more. The CDR3 bases are TGCGCCACCGGACAGGGCAACACAGATACGCAGTATTTT. It is translated as CATGQGNTDTQYF. The chain carries TRBV5-1 and TRBJ2-3; 8 bases map to TRBD1. This CDR3 contains 13 residues. Unmatched junction bases numbered 5, after V lost 9 bases and J lost 2 bases. Germline CDR1 and CDR2: SGHRS and YFSETQ.

The gene calls are TRBV28 and TRBJ2-5; the D gene could be TRBD1 or TRBD2 (7 bases each). Trimming left V 3 bases short and J 2 bases short, with 13 bases between. Germline CDR1 reads MDHEN; CDR2 reads SYDVKM. There are 15 residues in the CDR3. The CDR3 nucleotides are TGTGCCAGCAGTTTGCGGCAGGGGGGGCAAGAGACCCAGTACTTC. Encoded protein: CASSLRQGGQETQYF.

This chain connects TRBV6-1 to TRBJ2-6; 7 bases line up with TRBD2. In germline, CDR1 is MNHNS, CDR2 SASEGT. This CDR3 is 14 amino acids long. V lost 11 bases to trimming and J lost 1 base; unmatched junction nucleotides: 5. The CDR3 nucleotides are TGTGCCGGCGGGGGTCGGTCTGGGGCCAACGTCCTGACTTTC. Translated, it gives CAGGGRSGANVLTF.

This clonotype was detected many times. The V call is TRBV27, the J call TRBJ1-5; D unresolved. CDR3 length equals 15 residues. Germline CDR1 reads MNHEY; CDR2 reads SMNVEV (reference sequence). Trimming left V 0 bases short and J 0 bases short, with 6 bases between. The CDR3 DNA sequence: TGTGCCAGCAGTTTATCGGACGATAGCAATCAGCCCCAGCATTTT. This sequence encodes CASSLSDDSNQPQHF.

A remark on this clonotype: One junction end does not reproduce the germline sequence, and a read error may be involved. The chain recombines TRBV11-2 with TRBJ2-1; the D gene is possibly TRBD2 (5 bases). CDR3 length equals 14 residues. The germline gives CDR1 SGHAT, CDR2 FQNNGV. The CDR3 reads CAGSLELGKDEQFF. In DNA form, the CDR3 reads TGTGCCGGCAGCTTAGAACTAGGAAAGGATGAGCAGTTCTTC.

This clonotype was detected ten times or more. The V call is TRBV6-6, the J call TRBJ2-1, with a possible D match to TRBD2 (5 bases). Per the germline V gene, CDR1 is MNHNY and CDR2 is SVGAGI (reference sequence). The CDR3 consists of 13 residues. The V end was cut by 5 bases, the J end by 7 bases, with 12 bases between. CDR3 region: CASSPRGLNEQFF. The DNA for the CDR3 is TGTGCCAGCAGTCCTCGGGGTCTTAATGAGCAGTTCTTC.

This clonotype has ten or more counts. This chain links TRBV3-1 with TRBJ2-7; no clear D gene. Trimming removed 1 base at V and 0 bases at J, with 10 bases between. This CDR3 comprises 15 residues. Germline CDR1 reads LGHDT; CDR2 reads YNNKEL (reference sequence). The CDR3 sequence is CASSQVIDNSYEQYF. The CDR3 DNA reads as TGTGCCAGCAGCCAAGTAATCGACAACTCCTACGAGCAGTACTTC.

This clonotype occurred many times. The chain carries TRBV5-1 and TRBJ2-7; 7 bases fit TRBD2. The V gene's germline CDR1 is SGHRS and CDR2 YFSETQ. V shed 0 bases, J shed 4 bases, and the junction held 4 bases outside the gene matches. This CDR3 is built from 14 residues. The CDR3 here is CASSLAGLVYEQYF. The CDR3, as DNA: TGCGCCAGCAGCTTGGCCGGACTAGTATACGAGCAGTACTTC.

This clonotype is a singleton in its sample. This may come from a read error, since a much larger clone is one base off. This sequence joins TRBV5-1 and TRBJ2-1; D unresolved. Looked up from germline, CDR1 is SGHRS and CDR2 is YFSETQ. The ends were cut back, 1 base at V and 5 bases at J, with 16 bases in the middle. CDR3 length equals 16 residues. The CDR3 loop is CASSLNELSTHNEQFF. CDR3 nucleotides: TGCGCCAGCAGCTTGAATGAGCTTAGTACGCACAATGAGCAGTTCTTC.

This clonotype was recorded many times. The J gene is TRBJ1-5, the V gene TRBV30; perhaps TRBD1 as D (5 bases). The CDR3 spans 13 residues. Germline V gives CDR1 GTSNPN, CDR2 SVGIG (reference sequence). Trimming took 3 bases from V and 7 from J, leaving 13 bases between them. CDR3 nucleotide sequence: TGTGCCTGGAGCGGGGGAGGGAACCAGCCCCAGCATTTT. It encodes CAWSGGGNQPQHF.

This clonotype was counted ten times or more. V gene TRBV5-1 combines with J gene TRBJ2-5, with 10 bases lining up with TRBD1. Trimming at V came to 5 bases and at J to 5 bases, leaving 6 bases not matched to a gene. The CDR3 runs 14 residues. The germline gives CDR1 SGHRS, CDR2 YFSETQ. DNA of the CDR3: TGCGCCAGCAGAATGACAGGGGGCCATGAGACCCAGTACTTC. It specifies CASRMTGGHETQYF. Filled out from reference TRBV5-1 and TRBJ2-5, the complete variable domain reads KAGVTQTPRYLIKTRGQQVTLSCSPISGHRSVSWYQQTPGQGLQFLFEYFSETQRNKGNFPGRFSGRQFSNSRSEMNVSTLELGDSALYLCASRMTGGHETQYFGPGTRLLVL.